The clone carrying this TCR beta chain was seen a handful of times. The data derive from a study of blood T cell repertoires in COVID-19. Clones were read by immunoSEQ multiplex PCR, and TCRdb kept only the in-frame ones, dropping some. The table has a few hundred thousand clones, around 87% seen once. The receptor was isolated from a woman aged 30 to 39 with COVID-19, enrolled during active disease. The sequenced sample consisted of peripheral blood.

The CDR3 sequence is CASSEHPNTEAFF. The CDR3 DNA reads TGTGCCAGCAGCGAACATCCGAACACTGAAGCTTTCTTT. The chain employs TRBV7-2 and TRBJ1-1; D gene uncertain. The CDR3 runs 13 residues. Germline V CDR1 and CDR2: SGHTA, FQGNSA. The V end lost 5 bases, the J end lost 1 base, and 8 bases lay between the germline ends. Filled out from reference TRBV7-2 and TRBJ1-1, the complete variable domain reads GAGVSQSPSNKVTEKGKDVELRCDPISGHTALYWYRQSLGQGLEFLIYFQGNSAPDKSGLPSDRFSAERTGGSVSTLTIQRTQQEDSAVYLCASSEHPNTEAFFGQGTRLTVV.